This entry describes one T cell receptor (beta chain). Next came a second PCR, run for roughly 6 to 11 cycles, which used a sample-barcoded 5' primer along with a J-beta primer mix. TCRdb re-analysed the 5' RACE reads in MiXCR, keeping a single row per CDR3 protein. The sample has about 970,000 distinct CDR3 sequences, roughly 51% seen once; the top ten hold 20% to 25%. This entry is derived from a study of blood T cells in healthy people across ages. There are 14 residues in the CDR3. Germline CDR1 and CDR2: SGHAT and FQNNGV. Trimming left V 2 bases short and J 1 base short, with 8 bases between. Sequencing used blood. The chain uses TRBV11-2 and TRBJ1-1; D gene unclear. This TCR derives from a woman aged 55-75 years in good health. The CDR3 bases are TGTGCCAGCAGCTTACTTCTTGGGAACACTGAAGCTTTCTTT. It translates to CASSLLLGNTEAFF.